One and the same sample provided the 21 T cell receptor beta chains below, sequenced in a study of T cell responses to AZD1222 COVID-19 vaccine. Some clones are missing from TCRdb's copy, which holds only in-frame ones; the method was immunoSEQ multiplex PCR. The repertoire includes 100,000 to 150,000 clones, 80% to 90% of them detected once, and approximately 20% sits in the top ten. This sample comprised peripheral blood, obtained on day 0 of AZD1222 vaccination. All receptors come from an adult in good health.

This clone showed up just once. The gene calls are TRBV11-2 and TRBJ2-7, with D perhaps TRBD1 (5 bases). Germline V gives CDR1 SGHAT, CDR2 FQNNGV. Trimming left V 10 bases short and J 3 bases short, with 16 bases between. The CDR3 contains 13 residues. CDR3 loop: CATAQGPDYEQYF. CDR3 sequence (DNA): TGTGCCACCGCCCAGGGCCCAGACTACGAGCAGTACTTC.

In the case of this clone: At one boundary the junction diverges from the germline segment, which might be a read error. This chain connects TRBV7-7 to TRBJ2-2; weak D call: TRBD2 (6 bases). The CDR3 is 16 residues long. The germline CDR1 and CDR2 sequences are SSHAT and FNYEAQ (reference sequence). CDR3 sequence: CASSARPAGYTGELFF. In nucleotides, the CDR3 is TGTGCTAGCAGCGCCCGGCCGGCGGGGTACACCGGGGAGCTGTTTTTT.

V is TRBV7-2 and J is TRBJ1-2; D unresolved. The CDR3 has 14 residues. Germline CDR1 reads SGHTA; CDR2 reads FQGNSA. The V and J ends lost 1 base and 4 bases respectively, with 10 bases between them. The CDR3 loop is CASSLGPGPYGYTF. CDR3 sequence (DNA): TGTGCCAGCAGCTTAGGTCCAGGCCCCTATGGCTACACCTTC.

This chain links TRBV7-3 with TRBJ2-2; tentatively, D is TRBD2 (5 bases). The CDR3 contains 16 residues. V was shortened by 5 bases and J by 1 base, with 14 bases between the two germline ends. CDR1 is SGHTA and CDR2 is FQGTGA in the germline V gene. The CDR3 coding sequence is TGTGCCAGCAGCCCGCCTGGCGGGTTGAACACCGGGGAGCTGTTTTTT. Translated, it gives CASSPPGGLNTGELFF. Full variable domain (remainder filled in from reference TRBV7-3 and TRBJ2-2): GAGVSQTPSNKVTEKGKYVELRCDPISGHTALYWYRQSLGQGPEFLIYFQGTGAADDSGLPNDRFFAVRPEGSVSTLKIQRTERGDSAVYLCASSPPGGLNTGELFFGEGSRLTVL.

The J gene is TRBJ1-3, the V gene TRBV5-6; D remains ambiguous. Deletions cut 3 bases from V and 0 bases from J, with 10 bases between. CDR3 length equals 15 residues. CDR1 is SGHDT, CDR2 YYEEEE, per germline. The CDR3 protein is CASSYSPHSGNTIYF. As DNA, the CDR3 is TGTGCCAGCAGCTATTCGCCGCACTCTGGAAACACCATATATTTT.

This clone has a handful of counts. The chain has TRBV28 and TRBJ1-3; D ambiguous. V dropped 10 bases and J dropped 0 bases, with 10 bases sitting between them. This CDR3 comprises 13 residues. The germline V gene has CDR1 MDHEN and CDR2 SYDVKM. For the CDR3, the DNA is TGTGCCACCGTCCTCAGCTCTGGAAACACCATATATTTT. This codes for CATVLSSGNTIYF.

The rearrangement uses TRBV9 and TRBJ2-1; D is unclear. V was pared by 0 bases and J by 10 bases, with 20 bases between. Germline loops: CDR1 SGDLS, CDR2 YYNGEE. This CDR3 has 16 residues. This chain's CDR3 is CASSVARSRSEREQFF. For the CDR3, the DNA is TGTGCCAGCAGCGTAGCTCGGTCGAGATCAGAAAGGGAGCAGTTCTTC. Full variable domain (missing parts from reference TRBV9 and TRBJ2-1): DSGVTQTPKHLITATGQRVTLRCSPRSGDLSVYWYQQSLDQGLQFLIQYYNGEERAKGNILERFSAQQFPDLHSELNLSSLELGDSALYFCASSVARSRSEREQFFGPGTRLTVL.

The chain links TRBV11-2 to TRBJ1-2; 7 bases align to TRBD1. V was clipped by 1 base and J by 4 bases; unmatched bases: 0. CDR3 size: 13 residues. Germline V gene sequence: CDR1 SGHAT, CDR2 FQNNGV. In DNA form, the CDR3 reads TGTGCCAGCAGCTTAGGGGACAGCTATGGCTACACCTTC. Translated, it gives CASSLGDSYGYTF.

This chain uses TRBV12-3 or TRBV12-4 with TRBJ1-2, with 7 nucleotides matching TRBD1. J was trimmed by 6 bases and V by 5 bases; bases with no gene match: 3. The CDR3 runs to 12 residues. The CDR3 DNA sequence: TGTGCCAGCAGTCGACAGGGCGATGGCTACACCTTC. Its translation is CASSRQGDGYTF.

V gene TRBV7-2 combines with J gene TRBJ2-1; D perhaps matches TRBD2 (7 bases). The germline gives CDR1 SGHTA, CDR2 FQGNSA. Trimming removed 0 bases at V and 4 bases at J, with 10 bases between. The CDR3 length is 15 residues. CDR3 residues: CASSLAGGPYNEQFF. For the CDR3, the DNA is TGTGCCAGCAGCTTAGCGGGGGGGCCGTACAATGAGCAGTTCTTC.

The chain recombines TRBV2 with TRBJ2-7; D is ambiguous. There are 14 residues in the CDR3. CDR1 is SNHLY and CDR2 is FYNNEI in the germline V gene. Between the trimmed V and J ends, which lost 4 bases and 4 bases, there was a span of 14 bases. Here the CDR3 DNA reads TGTGCCAGCAGTGTCTCCTATCGAACTTACGAGCAGTACTTC. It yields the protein CASSVSYRTYEQYF. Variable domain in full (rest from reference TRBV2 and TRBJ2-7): EPEVTQTPSHQVTQMGQEVILRCVPISNHLYFYWYRQILGQKVEFLVSFYNNEISEKSEIFDDQFSVERPDGSNFTLKIRSTKLEDSAMYFCASSVSYRTYEQYFGPGTRLTVT.

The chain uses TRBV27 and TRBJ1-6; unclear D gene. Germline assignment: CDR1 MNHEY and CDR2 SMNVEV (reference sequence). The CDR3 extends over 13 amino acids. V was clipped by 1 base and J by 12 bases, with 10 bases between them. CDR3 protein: CASSLYSPRPLHF. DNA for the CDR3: TGTGCCAGCAGTTTATACAGCCCTAGACCCCTCCACTTT.

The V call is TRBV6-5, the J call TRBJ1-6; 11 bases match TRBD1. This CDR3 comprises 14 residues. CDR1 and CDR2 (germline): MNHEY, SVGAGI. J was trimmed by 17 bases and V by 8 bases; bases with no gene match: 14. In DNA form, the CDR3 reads TGTGCCAGCCGGCGGACAGGGGGCGCGGAAAATGTCCACTTT. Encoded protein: CASRRTGGAENVHF.

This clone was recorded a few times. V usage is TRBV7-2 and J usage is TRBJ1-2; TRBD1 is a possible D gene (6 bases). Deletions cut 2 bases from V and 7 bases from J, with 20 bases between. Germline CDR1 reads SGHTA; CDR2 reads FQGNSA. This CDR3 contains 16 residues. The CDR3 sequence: CASSLMVSGERGGYTF. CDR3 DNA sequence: TGTGCCAGCAGCTTAATGGTGTCAGGGGAGAGAGGTGGCTACACCTTC.

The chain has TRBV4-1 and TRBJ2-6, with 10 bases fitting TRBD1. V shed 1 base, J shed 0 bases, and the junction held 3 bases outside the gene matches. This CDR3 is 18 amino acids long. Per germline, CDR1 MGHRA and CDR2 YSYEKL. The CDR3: CASSQGWTGGSGANVLTF. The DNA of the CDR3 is TGCGCCAGCAGCCAAGGTTGGACAGGGGGCTCTGGGGCCAACGTCCTGACTTTC.

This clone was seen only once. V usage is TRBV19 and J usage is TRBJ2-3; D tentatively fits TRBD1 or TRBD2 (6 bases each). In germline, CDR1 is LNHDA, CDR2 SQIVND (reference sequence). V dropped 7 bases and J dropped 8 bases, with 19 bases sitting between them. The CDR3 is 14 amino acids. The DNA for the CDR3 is TGTGCCAGTACCAGCCAGGGGCGGGGTGCTACGCAGTATTTT. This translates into CASTSQGRGATQYF.

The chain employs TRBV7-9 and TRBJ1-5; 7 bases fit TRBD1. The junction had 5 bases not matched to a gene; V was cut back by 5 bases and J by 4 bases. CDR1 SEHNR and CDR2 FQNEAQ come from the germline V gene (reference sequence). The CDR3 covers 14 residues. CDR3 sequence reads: CASSPGTDNQPQHF. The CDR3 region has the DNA TGTGCCAGCAGCCCCGGGACAGATAATCAGCCCCAGCATTTT. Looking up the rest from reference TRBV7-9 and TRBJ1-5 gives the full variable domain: DTGVSQNPRHKITKRGQNVTFRCDPISEHNRLYWYRQTLGQGPEFLTYFQNEAQLEKSRLLSDRFSAERPKGSFSTLEIQRTEQGDSAMYLCASSPGTDNQPQHFGDGTRLSIL.

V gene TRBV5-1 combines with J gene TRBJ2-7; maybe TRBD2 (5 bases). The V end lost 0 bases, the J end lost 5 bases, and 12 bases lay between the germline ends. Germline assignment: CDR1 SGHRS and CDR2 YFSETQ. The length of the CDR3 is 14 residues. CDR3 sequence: CASSLAFSDDEQYF. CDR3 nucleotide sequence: TGCGCCAGCAGCTTGGCCTTTAGCGACGACGAGCAGTACTTC.

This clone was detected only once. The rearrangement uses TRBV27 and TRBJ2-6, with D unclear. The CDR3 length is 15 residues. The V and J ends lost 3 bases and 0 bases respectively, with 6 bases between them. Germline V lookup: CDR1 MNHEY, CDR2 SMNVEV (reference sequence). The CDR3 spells CASSFGRSGANVLTF. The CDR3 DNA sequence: TGTGCCAGCAGTTTCGGGCGCTCTGGGGCCAACGTCCTGACTTTC.

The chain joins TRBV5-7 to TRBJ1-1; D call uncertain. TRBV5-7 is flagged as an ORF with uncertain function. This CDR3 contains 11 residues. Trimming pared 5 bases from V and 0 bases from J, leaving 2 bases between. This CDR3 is CASRVNTEAFF. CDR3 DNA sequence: TGTGCCAGCAGGGTGAACACTGAAGCTTTCTTT.

The CDR3 protein is CASSPAGLGSSGNTIYF. CDR3 coding DNA: TGTGCCAGCAGCCCCGCAGGTCTGGGAAGCTCTGGAAACACCATATATTTT. The genes are TRBV7-2 and TRBJ1-3; D not resolved. Germline assignment: CDR1 SGHTA and CDR2 FQGNSA. V shed 5 bases and J shed 0 bases, with 17 bases lying between them. The CDR3 has 17 residues. The full variable domain, rest sourced from reference TRBV7-2 and TRBJ1-3, is GAGVSQSPSNKVTEKGKDVELRCDPISGHTALYWYRQSLGQGLEFLIYFQGNSAPDKSGLPSDRFSAERTGGSVSTLTIQRTQQEDSAVYLCASSPAGLGSSGNTIYFGEGSWLTVV.